This TCR beta chain was sequenced during a study of human T cells and chemical hapten exposure. From whole blood left unfractionated, total RNA was extracted. As regards this clonotype: Its cognate antigen is unknown.

Germline V lookup: CDR1 MGHDK, CDR2 SYGVNS. The CDR3 extends over 12 amino acids. V lost 1 base, J lost 10 bases, and 5 bases lay in between. Single cDNA molecules in the library carried unique molecular identifiers attached during preparation. Source study methods: TCR counts had a median of approximately 96,000 per sample and spanned 23,224 to 690,600. TCRdb re-derived calls from the 5' RACE reads in MiXCR, one entry per CDR3 protein. V and J calls and clone size were set by TCRdb, not the authors. The profile shows approximately 110,000 distinct CDR3 sequences, around a fifth of them singletons. Study-level points and caveats: Unchanged with DPC sensitization were TCRs above 1 in 1000 frequency.

The TCR originated in a human donor in good health. V is TRBV25-1 and J is TRBJ1-6; D unclear. The CDR3 protein is CASSEWRSPLHF. The CDR3 nucleotides are TGTGCCAGCAGTGAATGGCGATCACCCCTCCACTTT.